Sequencing of this T cell receptor beta chain was carried out in a study of response to subunit inactivated influenza vaccine. The V gene lost 1 base and the J gene lost 6 bases, with 11 bases spanning the gap. Germline V lookup: CDR1 SGDLS, CDR2 YYNGEE. The CDR3 has 13 residues. TCRdb independently ran MiXCR on the RT-PCR reads; one entry per CDR3 protein. The sample includes fewer than 650,000 distinct CDR3 sequences, roughly 13% of them seen just once. This clonotype has only a few counts. Sequences were derived from PBMCs from blood, sampled around seven weeks after vaccination. This receptor was taken from a man between 50 and 59 years old who received an inactivated influenza vaccine. The chain has TRBV9 and TRBJ2-7, with a weak D call TRBD2 (7 bases). The chain's CDR3 is CASSVSGEGEQYF. Written as DNA, the CDR3 is TGTGCCAGCAGCGTATCAGGGGAGGGCGAGCAGTACTTC.